This note documents a single T cell receptor (beta chain) sequence. What it binds is not known. Donors, without exception, were Caucasian adults residing in Nashville, Tennessee. Memory CD4+ cells were the fraction left after CD45RA+ naive selection. The CDR3 has 14 amino acids. Trimming shortened V by 3 bases and J by 8 bases, and 14 bases separated the two germline ends. The germline gives CDR1 WNHNN, CDR2 SYGVQD (reference sequence). The method was immunoSEQ multiplex PCR; TCRdb's version includes in-frame clones alone and lacks a portion of them. The table includes about 2.4 million clones, roughly 93% detected once. This sample is drawn from a study of shared clonotypes between healthy human individuals. Study-level points and caveats: Against clonotypes common to all four donors, non-shared ones had lower generation probabilities. Collection of samples was limited to blood; tissue repertoires likely differ.

The source is a man aged 18 to 30 in good health. Some clones in this sample may be carry-over from other donors' samples. Sequences were obtained from naive CD4+ T cells from PBMCs. Noted subset: CD45RA+ positively selected. V gene TRBV10-1 combines with J gene TRBJ2-1, with D perhaps TRBD1 or TRBD2 (5 bases each). CDR3 in DNA: TGCGCCAGCAGTGATGGGGGTTTTAGCGATGAGCAGTTCTTC. It is translated as CASSDGGFSDEQFF.